This T cell receptor (beta chain) derives from a study of T cell responses to AZD1222 COVID-19 vaccine. Sequencing used immunoSEQ multiplex PCR; TCRdb keeps in-frame clones, though not all of them. The sample holds around 150,000 clones, 80% to 95% seen once. Findings of the study overall: Every sample of the repertoires postdated the peak T cell response. White British ancestry dominated among donors, who included more females, and clonal diversity was possibly underestimated. With two AZD1222 doses given, Spike-specific TCR breadth and depth both rose.

Concerning this clone: Its antigen is currently unknown.

The input for sequencing was peripheral blood, taken 28 days after the second AZD1222 dose. This receptor was obtained from an adult who received the AZD1222 COVID-19 vaccine.

The CDR3 region has the DNA TGCGCCAGCAGCCCCCACCCGAGGAGAAACAATGAGCAGTTCTTC. Its protein product is CASSPHPRRNNEQFF. The rearrangement joins TRBV4-1 to TRBJ2-1; no firm D call. Per the germline V gene, CDR1 is MGHRA and CDR2 is YSYEKL. Trimming left V 4 bases short and J 5 bases short, with 15 bases between. This CDR3 spans 15 amino acids.